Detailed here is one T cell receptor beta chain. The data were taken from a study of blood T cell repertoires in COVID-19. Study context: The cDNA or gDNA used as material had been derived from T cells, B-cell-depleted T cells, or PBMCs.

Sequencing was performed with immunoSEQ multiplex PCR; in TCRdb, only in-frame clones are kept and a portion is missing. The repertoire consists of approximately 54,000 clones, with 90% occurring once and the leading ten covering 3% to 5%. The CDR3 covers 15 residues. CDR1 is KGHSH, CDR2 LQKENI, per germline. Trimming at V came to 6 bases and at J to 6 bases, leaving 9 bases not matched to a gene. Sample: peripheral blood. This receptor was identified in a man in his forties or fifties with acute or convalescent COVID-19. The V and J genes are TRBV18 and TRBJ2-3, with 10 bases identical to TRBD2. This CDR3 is CASSPPSGRDDTQYF. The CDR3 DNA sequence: TGTGCCAGCTCCCCCCCTAGCGGGAGAGACGATACGCAGTATTTT.